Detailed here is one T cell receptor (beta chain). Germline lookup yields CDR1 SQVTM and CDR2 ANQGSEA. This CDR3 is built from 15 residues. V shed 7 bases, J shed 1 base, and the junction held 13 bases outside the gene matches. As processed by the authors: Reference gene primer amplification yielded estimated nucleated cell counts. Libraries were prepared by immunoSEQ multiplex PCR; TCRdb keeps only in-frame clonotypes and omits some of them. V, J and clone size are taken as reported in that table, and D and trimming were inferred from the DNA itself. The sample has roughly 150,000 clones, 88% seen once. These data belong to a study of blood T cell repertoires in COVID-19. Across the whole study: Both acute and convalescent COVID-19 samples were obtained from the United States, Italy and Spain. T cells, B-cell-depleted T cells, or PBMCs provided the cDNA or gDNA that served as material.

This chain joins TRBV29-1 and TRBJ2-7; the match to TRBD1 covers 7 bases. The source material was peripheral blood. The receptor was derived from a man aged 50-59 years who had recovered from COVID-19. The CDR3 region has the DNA TGCAGCGCCCGGTGCCGGGACAGAGAGTCCTACGAGCAGTACTTC. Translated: CSARCRDRESYEQYF.